This T cell receptor beta chain is drawn from a study of T cell repertoires in aging, cancer and after chemotherapy. Study in general: Donors were grouped into six age bands spanning 30 or younger through 70 or older. Study-wide results and caveats: The repertoire data cannot show anything about immunological memory following chemotherapy. Untreated cancer patients had significantly lower blood TCR diversity than age-matched healthy donors.

Peripheral blood genomic DNA, not sorted cells or RNA, was the template. This clonotype appeared a few times. Its specificity is unknown. Rearranged V-D-J TRB sequences were amplified with a mixed TRB-A/B primer pool. TCRdb redid the calling of the multiplex PCR reads with MiXCR, one entry per CDR3 protein. The sample consists of a few thousand distinct CDR3 sequences, roughly 24% of them appearing once. The CDR3 spans 16 residues. Germline V gene data show CDR1 as SEHNR and CDR2 as FQNEAQ (reference sequence). V lost 5 bases and J lost 5; bases outside the gene matches: 11. Sequenced input: blood. The chain links TRBV7-9 to TRBJ1-1; 10 bases agree with TRBD1. The clonotype comes from a human donor with a solid tumor. The CDR3 DNA reads TGTGCCAGCAGCAACCACTTGACAGGGGGCTTAACTGAAGCTTTCTTT. It is translated as CASSNHLTGGLTEAFF.